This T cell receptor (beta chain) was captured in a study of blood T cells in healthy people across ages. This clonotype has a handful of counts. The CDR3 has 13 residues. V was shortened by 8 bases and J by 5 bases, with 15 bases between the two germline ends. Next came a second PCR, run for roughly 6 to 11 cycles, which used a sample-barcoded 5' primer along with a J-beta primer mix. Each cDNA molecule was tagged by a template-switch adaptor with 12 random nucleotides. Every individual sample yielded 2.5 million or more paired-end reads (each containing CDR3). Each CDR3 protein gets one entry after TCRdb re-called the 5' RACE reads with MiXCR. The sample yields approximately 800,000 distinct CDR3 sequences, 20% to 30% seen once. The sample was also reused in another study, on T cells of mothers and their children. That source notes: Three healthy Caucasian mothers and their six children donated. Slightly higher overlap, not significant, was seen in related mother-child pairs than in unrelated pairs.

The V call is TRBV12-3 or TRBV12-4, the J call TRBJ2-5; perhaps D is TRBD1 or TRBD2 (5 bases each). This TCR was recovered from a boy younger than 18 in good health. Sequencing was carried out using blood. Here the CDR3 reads CASGVGREETQYF. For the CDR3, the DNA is TGTGCCAGCGGAGTTGGCAGGGAGGAGACCCAGTACTTC.